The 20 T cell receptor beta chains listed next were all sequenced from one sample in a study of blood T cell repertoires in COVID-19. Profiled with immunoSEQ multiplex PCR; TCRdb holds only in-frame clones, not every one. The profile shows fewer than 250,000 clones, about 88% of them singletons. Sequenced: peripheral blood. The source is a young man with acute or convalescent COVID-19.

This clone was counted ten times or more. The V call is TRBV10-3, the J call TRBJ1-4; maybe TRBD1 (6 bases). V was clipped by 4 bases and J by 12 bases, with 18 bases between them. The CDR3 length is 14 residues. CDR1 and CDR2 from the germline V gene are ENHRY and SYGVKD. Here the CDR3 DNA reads TGTGCCATCAGTGTCCAGGGGAACGGGGGGGAACTGTTTTTT. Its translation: CAISVQGNGGELFF.

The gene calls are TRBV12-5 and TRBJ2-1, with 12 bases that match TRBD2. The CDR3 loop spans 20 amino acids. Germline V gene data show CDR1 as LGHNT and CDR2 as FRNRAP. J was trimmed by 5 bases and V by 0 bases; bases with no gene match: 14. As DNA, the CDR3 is TGTGCTAGTGGTTTGGTAACCGGGACAGGGCGACTAGCGGGAGACAATGAGCAGTTCTTC. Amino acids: CASGLVTGTGRLAGDNEQFF.

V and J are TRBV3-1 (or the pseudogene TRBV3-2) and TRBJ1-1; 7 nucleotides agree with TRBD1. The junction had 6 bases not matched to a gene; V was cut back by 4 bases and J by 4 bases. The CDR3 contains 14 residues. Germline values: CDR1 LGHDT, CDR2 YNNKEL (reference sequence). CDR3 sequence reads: CASSLRQGSTEAFF. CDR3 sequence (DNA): TGTGCCAGCAGCCTCCGACAGGGCTCCACTGAAGCTTTCTTT.

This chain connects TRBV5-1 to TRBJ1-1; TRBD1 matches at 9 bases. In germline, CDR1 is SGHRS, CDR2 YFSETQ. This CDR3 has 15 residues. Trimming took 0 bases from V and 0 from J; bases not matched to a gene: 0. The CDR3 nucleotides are TGCGCCAGCAGCTTGGGGGACAGGGTGAACACTGAAGCTTTCTTT. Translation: CASSLGDRVNTEAFF.

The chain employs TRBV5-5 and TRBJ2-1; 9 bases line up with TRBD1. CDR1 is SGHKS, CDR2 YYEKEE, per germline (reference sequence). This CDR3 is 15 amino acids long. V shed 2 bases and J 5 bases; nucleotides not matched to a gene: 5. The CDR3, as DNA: TGTGCCAGCAGCTTCCGGGACAGGGTCAACAATGAGCAGTTCTTC. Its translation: CASSFRDRVNNEQFF.

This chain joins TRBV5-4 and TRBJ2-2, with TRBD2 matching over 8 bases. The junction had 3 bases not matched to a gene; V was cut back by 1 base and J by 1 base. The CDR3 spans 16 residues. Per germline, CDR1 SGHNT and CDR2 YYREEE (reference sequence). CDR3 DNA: TGTGCCAGCAGCTTGTTTGCGGGGGGGAACACCGGGGAGCTGTTTTTT. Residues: CASSLFAGGNTGELFF. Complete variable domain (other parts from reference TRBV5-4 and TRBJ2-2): ETGVTQSPTHLIKTRGQQVTLRCSSQSGHNTVSWYQQALGQGPQFIFQYYREEENGRGNFPPRFSGLQFPNYSSELNVNALELDDSALYLCASSLFAGGNTGELFFGEGSRLTVL.

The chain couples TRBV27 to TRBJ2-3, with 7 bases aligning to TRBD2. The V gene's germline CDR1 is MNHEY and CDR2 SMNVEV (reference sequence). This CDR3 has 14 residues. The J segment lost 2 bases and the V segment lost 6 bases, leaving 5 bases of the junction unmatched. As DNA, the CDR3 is TGTGCCAGCAGGTTAGCGGGCCCCACAGATACGCAGTATTTT. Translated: CASRLAGPTDTQYF.

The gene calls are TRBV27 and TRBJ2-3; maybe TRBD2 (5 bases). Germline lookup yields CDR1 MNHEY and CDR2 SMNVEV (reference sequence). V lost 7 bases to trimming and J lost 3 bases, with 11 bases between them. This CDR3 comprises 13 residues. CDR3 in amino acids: CASKLPGTDTQYF. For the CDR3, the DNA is TGTGCCAGCAAGCTACCGGGAACAGATACGCAGTATTTT.

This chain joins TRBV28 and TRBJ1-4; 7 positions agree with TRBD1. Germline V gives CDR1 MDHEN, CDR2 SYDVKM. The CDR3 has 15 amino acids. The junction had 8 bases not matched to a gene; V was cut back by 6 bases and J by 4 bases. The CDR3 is CASRQGGLVNEKLFF. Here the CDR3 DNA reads TGTGCCAGCAGACAAGGGGGCCTGGTTAATGAAAAACTGTTTTTT.

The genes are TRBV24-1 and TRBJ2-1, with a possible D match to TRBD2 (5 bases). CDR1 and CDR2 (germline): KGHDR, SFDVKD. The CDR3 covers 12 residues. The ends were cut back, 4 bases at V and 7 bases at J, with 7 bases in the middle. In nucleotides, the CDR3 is TGTGCCACCAGTGACCGAGGGAATGAGCAGTTCTTC. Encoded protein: CATSDRGNEQFF.

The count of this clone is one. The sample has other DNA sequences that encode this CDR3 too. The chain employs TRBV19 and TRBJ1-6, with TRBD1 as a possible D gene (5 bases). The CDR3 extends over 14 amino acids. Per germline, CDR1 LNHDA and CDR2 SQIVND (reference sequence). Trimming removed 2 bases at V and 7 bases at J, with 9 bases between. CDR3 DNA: TGTGCCAGTAGTATACAGGGTCAGAATTCACCCCTCCACTTT. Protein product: CASSIQGQNSPLHF. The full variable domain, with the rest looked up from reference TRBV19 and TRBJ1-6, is DGGITQSPKYLFRKEGQNVTLSCEQNLNHDAMYWYRQDPGQGLRLIYYSQIVNDFQKGDIAEGYSVSREKKESFPLTVTSAQKNPTAFYLCASSIQGQNSPLHFGNGTRLTVT.

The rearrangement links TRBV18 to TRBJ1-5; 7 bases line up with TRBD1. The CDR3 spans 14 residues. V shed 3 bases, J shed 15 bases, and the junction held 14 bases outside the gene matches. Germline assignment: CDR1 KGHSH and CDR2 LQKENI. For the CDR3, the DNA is TGTGCCAGCTCACCTTTACAGGGGACTTTAGGCAGGCATTTT. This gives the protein CASSPLQGTLGRHF.

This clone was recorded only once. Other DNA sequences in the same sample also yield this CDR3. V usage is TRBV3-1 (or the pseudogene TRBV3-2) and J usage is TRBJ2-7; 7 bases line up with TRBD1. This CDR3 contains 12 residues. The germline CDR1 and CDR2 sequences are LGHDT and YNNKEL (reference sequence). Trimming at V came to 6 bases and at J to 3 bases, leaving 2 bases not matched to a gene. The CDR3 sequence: CASSRQGYEQYF. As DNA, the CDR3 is TGTGCCAGCAGTCGACAGGGCTACGAGCAGTACTTC.

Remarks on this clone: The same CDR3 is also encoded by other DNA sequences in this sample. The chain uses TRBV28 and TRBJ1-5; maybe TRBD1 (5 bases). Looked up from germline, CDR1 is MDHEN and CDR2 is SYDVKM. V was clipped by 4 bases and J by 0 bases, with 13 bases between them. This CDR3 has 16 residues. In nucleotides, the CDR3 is TGTGCCAGCAGTTCCCCCAGGGTCACTAGCAATCAGCCCCAGCATTTT. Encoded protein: CASSSPRVTSNQPQHF.

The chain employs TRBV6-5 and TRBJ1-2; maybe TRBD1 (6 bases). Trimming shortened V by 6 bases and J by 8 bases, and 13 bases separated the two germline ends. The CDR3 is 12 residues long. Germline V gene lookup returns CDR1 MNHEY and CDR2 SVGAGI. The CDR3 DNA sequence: TGTGCCAGCAGCTCCCTGGGGGCCGGCTACACCTTC. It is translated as CASSSLGAGYTF.

This CDR3 is CASSPTGNEQFF. The CDR3 bases are TGTGCCAGCAGCCCCACAGGCAATGAGCAGTTCTTC. The chain links TRBV6-2 or TRBV6-3 to TRBJ2-1; TRBD1 might be the D (5 bases). The CDR3 runs to 12 residues. Per the germline V gene, CDR1 is MNHEY and CDR2 is SVGEGT. Trimming removed 6 bases from V and 6 bases from J, with 9 bases in between.

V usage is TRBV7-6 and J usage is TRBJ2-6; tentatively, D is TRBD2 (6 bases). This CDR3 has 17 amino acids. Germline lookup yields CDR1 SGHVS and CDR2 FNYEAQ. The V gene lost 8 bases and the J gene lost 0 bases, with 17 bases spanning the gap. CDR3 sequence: CASAGGRDNSGANVLTF. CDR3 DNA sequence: TGTGCCAGCGCCGGGGGACGCGATAACTCTGGGGCCAACGTCCTGACTTTC.

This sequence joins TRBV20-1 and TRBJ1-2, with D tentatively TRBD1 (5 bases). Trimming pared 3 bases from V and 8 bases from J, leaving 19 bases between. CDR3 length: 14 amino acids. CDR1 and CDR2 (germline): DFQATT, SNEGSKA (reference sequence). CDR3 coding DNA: TGCAGTGCTAGTCCCCAGGGTCAGAATACCGGCTACACCTTC. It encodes CSASPQGQNTGYTF.

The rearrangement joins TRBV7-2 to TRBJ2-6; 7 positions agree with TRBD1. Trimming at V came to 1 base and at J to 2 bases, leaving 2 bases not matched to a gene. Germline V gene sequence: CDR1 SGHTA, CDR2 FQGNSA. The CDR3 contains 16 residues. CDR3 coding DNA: TGTGCCAGCAGCTTAGTAGGGACAGCTGGGGCCAACGTCCTGACTTTC. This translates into CASSLVGTAGANVLTF. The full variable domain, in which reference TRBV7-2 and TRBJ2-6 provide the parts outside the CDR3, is GAGVSQSPSNKVTEKGKDVELRCDPISGHTALYWYRQSLGQGLEFLIYFQGNSAPDKSGLPSDRFSAERTGGSVSTLTIQRTQQEDSAVYLCASSLVGTAGANVLTFGAGSRLTVL.

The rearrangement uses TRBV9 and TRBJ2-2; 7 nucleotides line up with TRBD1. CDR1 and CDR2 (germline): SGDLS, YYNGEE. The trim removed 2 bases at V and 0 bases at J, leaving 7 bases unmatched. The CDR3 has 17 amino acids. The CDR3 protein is CASSVPRQGPNTGELFF. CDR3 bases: TGTGCCAGCAGCGTCCCAAGACAGGGACCGAACACCGGGGAGCTGTTTTTT.